The 9 T cell receptor beta chains below all came from one sample that was sequenced in a study of immune evolution from preneoplasia to lung adenocarcinoma (dated by TCRdb to the early 2020s). Library creation used the immunoSEQ multiplex PCR assay. Sourced from immuneACCESS, this table was stored by TCRdb with only in-frame sequences that have V and J called. A share of the clones is absent; for the studies checked, an unresolved V gene accounts for under half, and the remainder has no known explanation. A total of roughly 10,000 clones appear in this sample, around 78% of them only once. The biggest ten clones account for over 4% of the sample. The sequencing input was FFPE minimally invasive lung adenocarcinoma tissue. Taken with the paper, the label for cell subset or site translates to: micro-invasive lung adenocarcinoma (MIA). These receptors all come from a person between 65 and 79 years old with lung adenocarcinoma.

This clone has a handful of counts. This sequence joins TRBV5-1 and TRBJ2-1; 8 positions agree with TRBD1. V lost 4 bases to trimming and J lost 4 bases; unmatched junction nucleotides: 4. CDR1 SGHRS and CDR2 YFSETQ come from the germline V gene. The CDR3 is made up of 14 amino acids. CDR3 bases: TGCGCCAGCAGCATATGGACAGGGTACAATGAGCAGTTCTTC. Translation: CASSIWTGYNEQFF.

The chain joins TRBV4-2 to TRBJ2-5; 8 nucleotides agree with TRBD2. CDR3 length: 15 amino acids. The V gene's germline CDR1 is LGHNA and CDR2 YNFKEQ. V shed 0 bases, J shed 3 bases, and the junction held 3 bases outside the gene matches. Written as DNA, the CDR3 is TGTGCCAGCAGCCAAGATCGGGGGGGGGAAGAGACCCAGTACTTC. Its translation is CASSQDRGGEETQYF.

This chain links TRBV6-1 with TRBJ1-1; D not resolved. Trimming took 2 bases from V and 7 from J, leaving 14 bases between them. Germline CDR1 MNHNS, CDR2 SASEGT. The length of the CDR3 is 14 residues. The CDR3 loop is CASSEMWDRLEAFF. For the CDR3, the DNA is TGTGCCAGCAGTGAAATGTGGGATAGACTTGAAGCTTTCTTT.

The chain recombines TRBV4-1 with TRBJ2-7; the D gene is possibly TRBD2 (5 bases). Trimming pared 4 bases from V and 0 bases from J, leaving 7 bases between. The germline V gene has CDR1 MGHRA and CDR2 YSYEKL. The CDR3 totals 13 residues. CDR3 nucleotides: TGCGCCAGCAGCCTCCGGGACTCCTACGAGCAGTACTTC. It codes for CASSLRDSYEQYF.

This chain uses TRBV28 with TRBJ2-7; 14 nucleotides match TRBD2. J lost 6 bases, V lost 3 bases, and 22 bases had no gene match. Germline V gene sequence: CDR1 MDHEN, CDR2 SYDVKM. The CDR3 sequence is 21 residues long. The CDR3 coding sequence is TGTGCCAGCAGTTTGGAGGCCCCCGGGACTAGCGGGAGTATTTCCATAACCGAGCAGTACTTC. This sequence encodes CASSLEAPGTSGSISITEQYF.

This rearrangement joins TRBV28 to TRBJ2-7; 9 bases agree with TRBD1. The length of the CDR3 is 13 residues. Germline loops: CDR1 MDHEN, CDR2 SYDVKM. The ends lost 6 bases at V and 5 bases at J; junction bases unmatched: 5. The CDR3 loop is CASRLDRGHEQYF. The DNA of the CDR3 is TGTGCCAGCAGACTGGACAGGGGCCACGAGCAGTACTTC.

The chain is built from TRBV7-6 and TRBJ2-7, with 9 bases fitting TRBD1. The CDR3 has 14 amino acids. The V gene end was trimmed by 5 bases and the J gene end by 3 bases; junction bases not matched to a gene: 5. Germline CDR1 and CDR2: SGHVS and FNYEAQ. Here the CDR3 reads CASSPGQGLYEQYF. The CDR3 nucleotides read TGTGCCAGCAGCCCAGGACAGGGGCTCTACGAGCAGTACTTC. Drawing the rest from reference TRBV7-6 and TRBJ2-7, the complete variable domain is GAGVSQSPRYKVTKRGQDVALRCDPISGHVSLYWYRQALGQGPEFLTYFNYEAQQDKSGLPNDRFSAERPEGSISTLTIQRTEQRDSAMYRCASSPGQGLYEQYFGPGTRLTVT.

In DNA, the CDR3 is TGTGCCAGCAGCTTAGATCAAATGAACACTGAAGCTTTCTTT. Protein product: CASSLDQMNTEAFF. This chain connects TRBV11-2 to TRBJ1-1; no definite D call. Germline V lookup: CDR1 SGHAT, CDR2 FQNNGV. Trimming stripped 0 bases from V and 0 bases from J, with 5 bases between. The CDR3 is 14 amino acids.

This clone was seen only once. The J gene is TRBJ2-1, the V gene TRBV29-1; no definite D call. Trimming took 5 bases from V and 7 from J, leaving 12 bases between them. Germline lookup yields CDR1 SQVTM and CDR2 ANQGSEA. The CDR3 is 12 amino acids. CDR3 residues: CSVLPRLNEQFF. The CDR3 DNA is TGCAGCGTTCTCCCTCGGTTAAATGAGCAGTTCTTC.